In this sample, the clone carrying this T cell receptor (beta chain) turned up many times. TCR beta CDR3 regions were amplified from RNA. An initial round of RT-PCR targeting the TCR CDR3 relied on the HTBI primer set. TCRdb fed the multiplex PCR reads into MiXCR, producing one record per CDR3 protein. The table shows under 250,000 distinct CDR3 sequences, with roughly a sixth occurring only once. The data derive from a study of T cells in Graves' hyperthyroidism and ophthalmopathy. Germline CDR1 and CDR2: MNHEY and SMNVEV (reference sequence). Trimming left V 3 bases short and J 7 bases short, with 11 bases between. This CDR3 is 13 amino acids long.

This receptor was obtained from a woman aged 45-59 years with Graves' hyperthyroidism. The chain carries TRBV27 and TRBJ2-3; D gene uncertain. Sequenced input: blood. CDR3 protein: CASSFSQKNTQYF. The CDR3 nucleotides read TGTGCCAGCAGTTTCAGTCAGAAAAATACGCAGTATTTT.